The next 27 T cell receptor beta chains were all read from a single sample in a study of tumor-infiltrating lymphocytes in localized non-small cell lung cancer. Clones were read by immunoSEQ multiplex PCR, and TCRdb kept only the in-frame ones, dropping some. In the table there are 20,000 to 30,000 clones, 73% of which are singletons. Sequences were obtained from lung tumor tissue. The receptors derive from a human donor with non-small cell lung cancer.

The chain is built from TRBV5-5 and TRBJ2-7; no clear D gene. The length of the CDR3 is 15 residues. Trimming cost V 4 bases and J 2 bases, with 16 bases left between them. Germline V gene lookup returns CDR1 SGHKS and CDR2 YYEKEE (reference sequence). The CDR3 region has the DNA TGTGCCAGCAGCCCCTTGGTCCGGGCTACCTACGAGCAGTACTTC. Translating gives CASSPLVRATYEQYF. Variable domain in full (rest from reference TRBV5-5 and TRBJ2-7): DAGVTQSPTHLIKTRGQQVTLRCSPISGHKSVSWYQQVLGQGPQFIFQYYEKEERGRGNFPDRFSARQFPNYSSELNVNALLLGDSALYLCASSPLVRATYEQYFGPGTRLTVT.

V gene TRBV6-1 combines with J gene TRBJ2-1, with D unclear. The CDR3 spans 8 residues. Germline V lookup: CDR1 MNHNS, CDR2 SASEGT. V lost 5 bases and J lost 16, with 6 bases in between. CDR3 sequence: CASSWEFF. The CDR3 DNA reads TGTGCCAGCAGTTGGGAATTCTTC.

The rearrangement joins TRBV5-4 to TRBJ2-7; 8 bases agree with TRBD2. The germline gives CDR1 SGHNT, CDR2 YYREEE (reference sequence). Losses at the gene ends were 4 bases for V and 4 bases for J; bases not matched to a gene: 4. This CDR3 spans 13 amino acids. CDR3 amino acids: CASSQAGVYEQYF. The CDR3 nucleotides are TGTGCCAGCAGCCAAGCGGGGGTGTACGAGCAGTACTTC.

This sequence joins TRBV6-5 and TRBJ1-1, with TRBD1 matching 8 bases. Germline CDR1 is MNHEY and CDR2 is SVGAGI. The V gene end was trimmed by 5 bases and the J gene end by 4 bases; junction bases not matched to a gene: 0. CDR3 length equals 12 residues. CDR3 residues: CASSTGGTEAFF. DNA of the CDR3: TGTGCCAGCAGTACAGGGGGCACTGAAGCTTTCTTT.

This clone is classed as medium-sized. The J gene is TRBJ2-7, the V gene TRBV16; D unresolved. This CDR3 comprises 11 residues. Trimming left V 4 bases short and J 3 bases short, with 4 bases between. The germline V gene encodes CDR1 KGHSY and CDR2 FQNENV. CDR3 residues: CASSPNYEQYF. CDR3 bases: TGTGCCAGCAGCCCCAACTACGAGCAGTACTTC.

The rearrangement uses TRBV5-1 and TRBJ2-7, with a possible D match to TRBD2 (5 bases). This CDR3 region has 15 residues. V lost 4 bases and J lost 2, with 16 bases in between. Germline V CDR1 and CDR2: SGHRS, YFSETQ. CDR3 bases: TGCGCCAGCAGCCGGACTTTCGGCAGTCCCTACGAGCAGTACTTC. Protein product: CASSRTFGSPYEQYF.

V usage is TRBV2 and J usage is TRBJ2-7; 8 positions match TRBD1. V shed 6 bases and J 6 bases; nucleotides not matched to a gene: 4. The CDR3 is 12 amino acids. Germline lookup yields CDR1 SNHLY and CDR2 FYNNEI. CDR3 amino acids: CASSSGGSEQYF. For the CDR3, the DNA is TGTGCCAGCAGCTCAGGGGGCTCCGAGCAGTACTTC.

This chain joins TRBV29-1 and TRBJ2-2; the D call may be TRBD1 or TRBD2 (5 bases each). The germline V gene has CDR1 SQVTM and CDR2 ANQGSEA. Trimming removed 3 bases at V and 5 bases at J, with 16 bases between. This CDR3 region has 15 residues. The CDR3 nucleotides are TGCAGCGTTGAGGCCGCGAACAGGAGGACCGGGGAGCTGTTTTTT. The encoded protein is CSVEAANRRTGELFF.

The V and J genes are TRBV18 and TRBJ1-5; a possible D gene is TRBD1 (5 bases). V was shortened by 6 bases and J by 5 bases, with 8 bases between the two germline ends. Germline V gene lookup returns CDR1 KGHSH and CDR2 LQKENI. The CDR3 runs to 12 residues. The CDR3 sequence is CASSREDQPQHF. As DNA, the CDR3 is TGTGCCAGCTCCAGGGAGGATCAGCCCCAGCATTTT.

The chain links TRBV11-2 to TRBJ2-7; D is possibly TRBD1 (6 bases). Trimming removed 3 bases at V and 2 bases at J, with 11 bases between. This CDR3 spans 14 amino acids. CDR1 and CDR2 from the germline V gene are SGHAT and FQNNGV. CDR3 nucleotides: TGTGCCAGCAGCTTCCATGGGGGCCCCTACGAGCAGTACTTC. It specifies CASSFHGGPYEQYF.

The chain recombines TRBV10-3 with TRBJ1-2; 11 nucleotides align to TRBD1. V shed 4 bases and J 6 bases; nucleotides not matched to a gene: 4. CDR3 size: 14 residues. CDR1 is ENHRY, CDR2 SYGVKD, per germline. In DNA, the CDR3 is TGTGCCATCAGTGGGACAGGGGGCTTGGATGGCTACACCTTC. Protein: CAISGTGGLDGYTF.

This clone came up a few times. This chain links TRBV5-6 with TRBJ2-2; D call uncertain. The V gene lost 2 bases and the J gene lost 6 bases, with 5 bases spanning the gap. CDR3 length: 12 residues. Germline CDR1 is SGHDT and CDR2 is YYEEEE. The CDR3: CASSFRAGELFF. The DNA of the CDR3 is TGTGCCAGCAGCTTTCGGGCCGGGGAGCTGTTTTTT. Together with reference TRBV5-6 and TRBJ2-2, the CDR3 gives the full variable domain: DAGVTQSPTHLIKTRGQQVTLRCSPKSGHDTVSWYQQALGQGPQFIFQYYEEEERQRGNFPDRFSGHQFPNYSSELNVNALLLGDSALYLCASSFRAGELFFGEGSRLTVL.

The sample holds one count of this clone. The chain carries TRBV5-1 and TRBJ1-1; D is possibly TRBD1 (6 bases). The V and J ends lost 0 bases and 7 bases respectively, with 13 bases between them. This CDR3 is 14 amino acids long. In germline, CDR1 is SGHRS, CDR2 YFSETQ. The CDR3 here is CASSLDGGQGEAFF. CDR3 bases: TGCGCCAGCAGCTTGGATGGGGGGCAGGGTGAAGCTTTCTTT.

The CDR3 loop reads CSARRGEQYF. CDR3 sequence (DNA): TGCAGTGCTCGGCGTGGGGAGCAGTACTTC. This chain uses TRBV20-1 with TRBJ2-7; D remains unclear. This CDR3 region has 10 residues. The germline V gene has CDR1 DFQATT and CDR2 SNEGSKA (reference sequence). V gave up 5 bases and J gave up 7 bases, with 9 bases separating them.

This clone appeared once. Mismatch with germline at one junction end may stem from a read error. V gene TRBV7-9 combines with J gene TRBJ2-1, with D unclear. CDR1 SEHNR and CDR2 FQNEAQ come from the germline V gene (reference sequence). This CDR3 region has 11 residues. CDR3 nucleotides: TGTGCCAGCAGCTCCCACAATGAGCAGTTCTTC. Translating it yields CASSSHNEQFF.

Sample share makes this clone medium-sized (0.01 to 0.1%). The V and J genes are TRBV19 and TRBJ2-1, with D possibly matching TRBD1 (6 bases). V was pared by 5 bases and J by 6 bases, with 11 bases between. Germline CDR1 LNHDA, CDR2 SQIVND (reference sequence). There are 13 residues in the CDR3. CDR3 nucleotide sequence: TGTGCCAGTAGTTCATACAGGGCCAATGAGCAGTTCTTC. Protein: CASSSYRANEQFF.

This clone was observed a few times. The chain's CDR3 is CASSPTSTEQFF. In DNA, the CDR3 is TGTGCCAGCAGCCCGACTAGCACTGAGCAGTTCTTC. The gene calls are TRBV7-2 and TRBJ2-1; 7 bases line up with TRBD2. V was clipped by 5 bases and J by 9 bases; unmatched bases: 4. This CDR3 is 12 amino acids long. The V gene's germline CDR1 is SGHTA and CDR2 FQGNSA.

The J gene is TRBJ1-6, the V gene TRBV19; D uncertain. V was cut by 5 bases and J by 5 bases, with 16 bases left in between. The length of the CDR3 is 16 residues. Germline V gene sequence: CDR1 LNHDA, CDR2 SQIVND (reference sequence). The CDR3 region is CASSDAGRRDNSPLHF. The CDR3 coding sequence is TGTGCCAGTAGTGATGCCGGGAGAAGAGATAATTCACCCCTCCACTTT. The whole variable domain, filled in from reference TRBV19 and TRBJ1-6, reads DGGITQSPKYLFRKEGQNVTLSCEQNLNHDAMYWYRQDPGQGLRLIYYSQIVNDFQKGDIAEGYSVSREKKESFPLTVTSAQKNPTAFYLCASSDAGRRDNSPLHFGNGTRLTVT.

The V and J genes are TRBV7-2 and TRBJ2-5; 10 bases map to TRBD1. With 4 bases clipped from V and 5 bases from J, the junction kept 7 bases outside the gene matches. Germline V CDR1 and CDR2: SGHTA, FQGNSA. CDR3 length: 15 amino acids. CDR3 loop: CASSWGQGRMETQYF. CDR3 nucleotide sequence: TGTGCCAGCAGCTGGGGACAGGGGAGGATGGAGACCCAGTACTTC.

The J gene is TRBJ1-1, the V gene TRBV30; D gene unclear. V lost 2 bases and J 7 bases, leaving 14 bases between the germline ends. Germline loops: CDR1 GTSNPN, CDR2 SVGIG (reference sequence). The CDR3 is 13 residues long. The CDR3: CAWSRTNKDEAFF. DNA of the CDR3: TGTGCCTGGAGTCGAACGAACAAGGATGAAGCTTTCTTT. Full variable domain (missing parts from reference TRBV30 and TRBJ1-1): SQTIHQWPATLVQPVGSPLSLECTVEGTSNPNLYWYRQAAGRGLQLLFYSVGIGQISSEVPQNLSASRPQDRQFILSSKKLLLSDSGFYLCAWSRTNKDEAFFGQGTRLTVV.

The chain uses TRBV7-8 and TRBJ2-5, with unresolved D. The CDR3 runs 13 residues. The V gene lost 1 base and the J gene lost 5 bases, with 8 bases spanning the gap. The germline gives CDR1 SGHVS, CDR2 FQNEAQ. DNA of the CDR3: TGTGCCAGCAGCTTAGAGAGCTTGGAGACCCAGTACTTC. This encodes CASSLESLETQYF.

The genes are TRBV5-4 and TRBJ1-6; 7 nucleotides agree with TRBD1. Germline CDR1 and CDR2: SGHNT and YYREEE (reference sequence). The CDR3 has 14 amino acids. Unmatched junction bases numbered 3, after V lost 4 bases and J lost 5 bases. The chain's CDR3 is CASSLGQNNSPLHF. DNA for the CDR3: TGTGCCAGCAGCCTGGGACAGAATAATTCACCCCTCCACTTT.

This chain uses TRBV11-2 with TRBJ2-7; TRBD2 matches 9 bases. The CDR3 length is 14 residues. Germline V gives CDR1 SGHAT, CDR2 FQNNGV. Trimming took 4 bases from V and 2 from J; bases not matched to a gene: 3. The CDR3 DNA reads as TGTGCCAGCAGCTCCGAGCGGGGGGCCTACGAGCAGTACTTC. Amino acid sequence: CASSSERGAYEQYF.

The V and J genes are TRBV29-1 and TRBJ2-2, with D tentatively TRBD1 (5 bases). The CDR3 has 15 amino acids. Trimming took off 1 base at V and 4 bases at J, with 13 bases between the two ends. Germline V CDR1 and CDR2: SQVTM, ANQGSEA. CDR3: CSVEGQGISTGELFF. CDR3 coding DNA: TGCAGCGTTGAAGGGCAGGGAATATCCACCGGGGAGCTGTTTTTT.

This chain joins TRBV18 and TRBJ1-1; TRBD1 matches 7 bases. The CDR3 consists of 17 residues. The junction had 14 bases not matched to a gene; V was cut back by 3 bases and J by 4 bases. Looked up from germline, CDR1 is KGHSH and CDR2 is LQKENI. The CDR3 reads CASSPQGGTRLSTEAFF. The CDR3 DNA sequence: TGTGCCAGCTCACCGCAGGGGGGGACACGGCTTTCCACTGAAGCTTTCTTT.

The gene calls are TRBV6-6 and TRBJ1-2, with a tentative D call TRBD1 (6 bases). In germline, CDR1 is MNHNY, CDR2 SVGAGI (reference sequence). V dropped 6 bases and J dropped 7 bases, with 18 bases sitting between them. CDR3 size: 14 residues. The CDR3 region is CASSFPGASRGYTF. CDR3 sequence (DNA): TGTGCCAGCAGCTTTCCGGGGGCGAGTCGTGGCTACACCTTC.

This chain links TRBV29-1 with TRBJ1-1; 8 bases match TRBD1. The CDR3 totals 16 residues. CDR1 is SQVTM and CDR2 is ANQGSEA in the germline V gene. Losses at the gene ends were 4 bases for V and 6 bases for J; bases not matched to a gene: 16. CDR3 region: CSVGGKGDRQVPEAFF. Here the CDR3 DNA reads TGCAGCGTTGGGGGAAAAGGGGACAGGCAGGTCCCTGAAGCTTTCTTT.